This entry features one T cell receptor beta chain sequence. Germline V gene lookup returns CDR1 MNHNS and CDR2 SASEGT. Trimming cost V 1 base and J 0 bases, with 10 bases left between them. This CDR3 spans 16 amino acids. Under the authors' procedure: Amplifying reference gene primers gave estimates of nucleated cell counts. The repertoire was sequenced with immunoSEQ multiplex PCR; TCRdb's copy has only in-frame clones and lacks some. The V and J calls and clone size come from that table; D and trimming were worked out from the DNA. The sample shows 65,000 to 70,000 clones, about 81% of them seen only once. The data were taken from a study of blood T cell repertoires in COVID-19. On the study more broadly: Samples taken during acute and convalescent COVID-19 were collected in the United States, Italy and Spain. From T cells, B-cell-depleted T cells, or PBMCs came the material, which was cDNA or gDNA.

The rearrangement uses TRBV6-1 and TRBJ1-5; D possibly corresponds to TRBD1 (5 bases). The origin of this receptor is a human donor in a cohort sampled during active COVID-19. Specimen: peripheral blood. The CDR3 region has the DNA TGTGCCAGCAGTGAAGTTGGGGGGAGTAGCAATCAGCCCCAGCATTTT. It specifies CASSEVGGSSNQPQHF.